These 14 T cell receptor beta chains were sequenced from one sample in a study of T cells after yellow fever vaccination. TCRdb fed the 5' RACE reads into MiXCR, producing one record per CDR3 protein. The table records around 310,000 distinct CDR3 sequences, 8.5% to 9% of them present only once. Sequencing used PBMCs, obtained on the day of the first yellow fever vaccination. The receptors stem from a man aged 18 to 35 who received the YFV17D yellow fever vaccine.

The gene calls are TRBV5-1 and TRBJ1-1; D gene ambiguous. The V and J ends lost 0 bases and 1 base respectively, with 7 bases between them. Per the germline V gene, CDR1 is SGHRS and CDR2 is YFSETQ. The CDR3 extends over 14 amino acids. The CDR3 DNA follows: TGCGCCAGCAGCTTGGAACGGCAGAACACTGAAGCTTTCTTT. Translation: CASSLERQNTEAFF. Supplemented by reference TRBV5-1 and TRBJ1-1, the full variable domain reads KAGVTQTPRYLIKTRGQQVTLSCSPISGHRSVSWYQQTPGQGLQFLFEYFSETQRNKGNFPGRFSGRQFSNSRSEMNVSTLELGDSALYLCASSLERQNTEAFFGQGTRLTVV.

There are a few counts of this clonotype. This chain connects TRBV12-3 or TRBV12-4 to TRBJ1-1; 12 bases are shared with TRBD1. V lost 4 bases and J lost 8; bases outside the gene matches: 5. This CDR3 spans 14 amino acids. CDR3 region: CASSWRDRGREAFF. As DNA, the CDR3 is TGTGCCAGCAGTTGGCGGGACAGGGGGCGAGAAGCTTTCTTT.

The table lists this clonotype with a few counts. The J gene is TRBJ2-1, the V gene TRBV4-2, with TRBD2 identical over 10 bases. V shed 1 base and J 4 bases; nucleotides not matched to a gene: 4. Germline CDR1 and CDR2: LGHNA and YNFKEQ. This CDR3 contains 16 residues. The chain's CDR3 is CASSQGEAGGYNEQFF. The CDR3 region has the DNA TGTGCCAGCAGCCAAGGAGAAGCGGGGGGGTACAATGAGCAGTTCTTC.

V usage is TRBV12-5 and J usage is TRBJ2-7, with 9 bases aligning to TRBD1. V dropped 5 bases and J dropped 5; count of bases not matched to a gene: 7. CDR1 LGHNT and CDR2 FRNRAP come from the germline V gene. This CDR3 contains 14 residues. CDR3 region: CASGEGTGINEQYF. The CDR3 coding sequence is TGTGCTAGTGGTGAAGGGACAGGGATCAACGAGCAGTACTTC.

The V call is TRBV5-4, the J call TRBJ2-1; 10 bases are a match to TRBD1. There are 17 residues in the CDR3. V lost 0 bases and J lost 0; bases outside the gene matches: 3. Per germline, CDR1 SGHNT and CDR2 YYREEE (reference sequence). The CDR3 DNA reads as TGTGCCAGCAGCTTGGTGGGACAGGGGACCTCCTACAATGAGCAGTTCTTC. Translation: CASSLVGQGTSYNEQFF.

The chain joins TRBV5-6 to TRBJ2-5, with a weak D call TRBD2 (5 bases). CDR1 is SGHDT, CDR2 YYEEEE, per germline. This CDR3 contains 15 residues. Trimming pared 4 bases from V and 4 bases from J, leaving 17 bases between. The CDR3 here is CASSPGIFFTETQYF. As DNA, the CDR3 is TGTGCCAGCAGCCCCGGGATCTTCTTCACAGAGACCCAGTACTTC.

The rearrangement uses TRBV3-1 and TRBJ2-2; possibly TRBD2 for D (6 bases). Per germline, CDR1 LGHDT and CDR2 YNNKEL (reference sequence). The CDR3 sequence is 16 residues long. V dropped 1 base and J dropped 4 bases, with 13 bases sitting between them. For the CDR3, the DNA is TGTGCCAGCAGCCAAGGGAACCCTAGCGTCACCGGGGAGCTGTTTTTT. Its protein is CASSQGNPSVTGELFF.

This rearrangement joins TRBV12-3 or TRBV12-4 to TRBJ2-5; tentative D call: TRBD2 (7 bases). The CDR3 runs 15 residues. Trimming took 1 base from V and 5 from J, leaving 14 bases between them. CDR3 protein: CASSLVPGGVETQYF. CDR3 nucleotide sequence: TGTGCCAGCAGTTTAGTTCCGGGGGGCGTGGAGACCCAGTACTTC.

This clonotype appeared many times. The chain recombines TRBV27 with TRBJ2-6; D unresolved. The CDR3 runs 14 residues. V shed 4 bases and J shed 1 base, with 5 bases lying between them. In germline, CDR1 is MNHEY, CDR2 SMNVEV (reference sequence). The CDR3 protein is CASSSLSGANVLTF. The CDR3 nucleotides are TGTGCCAGCAGTTCATTATCTGGGGCCAACGTCCTGACTTTC.

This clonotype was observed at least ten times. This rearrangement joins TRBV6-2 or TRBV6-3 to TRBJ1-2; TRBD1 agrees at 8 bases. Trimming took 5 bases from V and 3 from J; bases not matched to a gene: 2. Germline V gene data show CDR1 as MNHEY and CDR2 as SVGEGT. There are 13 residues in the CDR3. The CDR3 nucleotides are TGTGCCAGCAGTCAGACAGGGGACTATGGCTACACCTTC. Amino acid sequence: CASSQTGDYGYTF.

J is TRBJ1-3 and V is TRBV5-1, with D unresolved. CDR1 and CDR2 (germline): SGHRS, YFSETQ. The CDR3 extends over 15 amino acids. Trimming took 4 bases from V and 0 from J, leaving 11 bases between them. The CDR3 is CASSPAGFSGNTIYF. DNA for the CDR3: TGCGCCAGCAGCCCGGCGGGTTTCTCTGGAAACACCATATATTTT.

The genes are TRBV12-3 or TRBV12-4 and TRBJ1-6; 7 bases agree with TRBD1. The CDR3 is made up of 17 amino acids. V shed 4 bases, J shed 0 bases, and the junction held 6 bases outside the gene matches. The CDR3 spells CASSWDRFSSYNSPLHF. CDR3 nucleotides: TGTGCCAGCAGTTGGGACAGATTTAGCTCCTATAATTCACCCCTCCACTTT.

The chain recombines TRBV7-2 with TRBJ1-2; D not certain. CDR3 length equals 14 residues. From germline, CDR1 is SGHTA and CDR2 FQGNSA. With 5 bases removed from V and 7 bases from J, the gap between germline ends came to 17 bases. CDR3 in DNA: TGTGCCAGCAGCCCTACTCGGAAGGTCGGTGGCTACACCTTC. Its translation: CASSPTRKVGGYTF.

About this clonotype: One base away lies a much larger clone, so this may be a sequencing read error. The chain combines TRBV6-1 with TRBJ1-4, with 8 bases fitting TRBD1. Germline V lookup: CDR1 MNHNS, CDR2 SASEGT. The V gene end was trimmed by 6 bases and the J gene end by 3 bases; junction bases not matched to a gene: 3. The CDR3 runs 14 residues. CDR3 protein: CASSPDRANEKLFF. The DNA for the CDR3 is TGTGCCAGCAGCCCGGACAGGGCTAATGAAAAACTGTTTTTT.